Shown below are 10 T cell receptor beta chains from a single sample sequenced in a study of cytomegalovirus exposure and HLA in healthy donors. PCR involved 60 Vbeta and 13 Jbeta primers. Here immunoSEQ multiplex PCR was the method, and the copy in TCRdb shows in-frame clones only, minus some. Among 150,000 to 200,000 clones, around 75% were seen once, and the ten largest hold 1.6%. Source material: PBMCs. All receptors come from a woman in her 50s in good health and CMV-seronegative.

Concerning this clone itself: Other nucleotide sequences from this sample produce the same CDR3. The rearrangement uses TRBV9 and TRBJ1-5, with 7 bases that match TRBD1. Germline CDR1 reads SGDLS; CDR2 reads YYNGEE. The CDR3 sequence is 14 residues long. J was trimmed by 2 bases and V by 3 bases; bases with no gene match: 2. The CDR3 DNA follows: TGTGCCAGCAGCGCCACAGGGGGCAATCAGCCCCAGCATTTT. This sequence encodes CASSATGGNQPQHF.

This rearrangement joins TRBV23-1 to TRBJ1-1; unclear D gene. TRBV23-1 carries the ORF label, with uncertain function. This CDR3 is built from 12 residues. Trimming removed 8 bases from V and 0 bases from J, with 7 bases in between. For the CDR3, the DNA is TGCGCCAGCGACACAGTGAACACTGAAGCTTTCTTT. Protein: CASDTVNTEAFF.

DNA of the CDR3: TGCAGTGCTACACAGAAGACGCAGTATTTT. It specifies CSATQKTQYF. This chain joins TRBV20-1 and TRBJ2-3; D not resolved. V shed 4 bases and J shed 9 bases, with 8 bases lying between them. The CDR3 is 10 residues long. Germline loops: CDR1 DFQATT, CDR2 SNEGSKA (reference sequence).

The chain uses TRBV7-9 and TRBJ1-1, with TRBD1 matching over 8 bases. The CDR3 sequence is 18 residues long. Germline V CDR1 and CDR2: SEHNR, FQNEAQ (reference sequence). V shed 5 bases and J 3 bases; nucleotides not matched to a gene: 17. For the CDR3, the DNA is TGTGCCAGCAGCCTGGACAGGGACGTTCTGAATTTTGACACTGAAGCTTTCTTT. Translated, it gives CASSLDRDVLNFDTEAFF.

This clone appeared a single time. The rearrangement links TRBV9 to TRBJ2-1; 13 bases line up with TRBD2. The germline V gene has CDR1 SGDLS and CDR2 YYNGEE. The V and J ends lost 4 bases and 2 bases, in that order; junction bases with no gene match: 6. CDR3 length: 17 residues. The CDR3 is CASSPGTSGVTYNEQFF. The CDR3 DNA reads TGTGCCAGCAGCCCCGGGACTAGCGGGGTAACCTACAATGAGCAGTTCTTC.

Details on this clone: The junction differs from germline at one of its ends, possibly a read error. The chain uses TRBV9 and TRBJ1-1, with a possible D match to TRBD1 (5 bases). Germline V lookup: CDR1 SGDLS, CDR2 YYNGEE. This CDR3 has 14 residues. The CDR3 DNA reads as TGTGCCAGCAACCCCCAGGGCTTGAACACTGCAGCTTTCTTT. Protein sequence: CASNPQGLNTAAFF.

This chain uses TRBV4-2 with TRBJ2-2; D call uncertain. With 0 bases removed from V and 3 bases from J, the gap between germline ends came to 5 bases. The CDR3 runs to 14 residues. Germline V lookup: CDR1 LGHNA, CDR2 YNFKEQ. The CDR3 loop reads CASSQDQDTGELFF. DNA for the CDR3: TGTGCCAGCAGCCAAGATCAGGACACCGGGGAGCTGTTTTTT.

The chain combines TRBV6-6 with TRBJ1-2, with D possibly TRBD1 on 5 matching bases. Germline values: CDR1 MNHNY, CDR2 SVGAGI (reference sequence). With 6 bases removed from V and 6 bases from J, the gap between germline ends came to 8 bases. The CDR3 sequence is 11 residues long. CDR3 bases: TGTGCCAGCAGCCGGACAAATGGCTACACCTTC. Protein product: CASSRTNGYTF.

This chain links TRBV19 with TRBJ2-5, with D possibly matching TRBD2 (5 bases). The V end lost 5 bases, the J end lost 0 bases, and 10 bases lay between the germline ends. Looked up from germline, CDR1 is LNHDA and CDR2 is SQIVND (reference sequence). CDR3 size: 14 residues. For the CDR3, the DNA is TGTGCCAGTAGTTCGGACTCGTACCAAGAGACCCAGTACTTC. Translated: CASSSDSYQETQYF.

The CDR3 DNA reads as TGTGCCAGCAGTGCGGGACTAGCGGAAGAGACCCAGTACTTC. Its translation is CASSAGLAEETQYF. V and J are TRBV28 and TRBJ2-5; 11 nucleotides align to TRBD2. The trim removed 5 bases at V and 3 bases at J, leaving 2 bases unmatched. This CDR3 contains 14 residues. Germline values: CDR1 MDHEN, CDR2 SYDVKM.